The 11 T cell receptor beta chains given below trace back to one sample, sequenced in a study of identical twins. TCRdb recomputed calls from the 5' RACE reads with MiXCR, one row per CDR3 protein. The table has 250,000 to 350,000 distinct CDR3 sequences, more than 6.5% seen once. Another study also made use of these data, one on yellow fever vaccine responses in identical twins.

Sequencing used memory (CD45RO+) T cells sorted from blood. The source of these receptors is a woman aged 18-35 years in good health.

This clonotype occurred many times. CDR3: CASSLGLRGPSSYEQYV. The CDR3 nucleotides read TGTGCCAGCAGCTTAGGGCTCCGGGGCCCCAGCTCCTACGAGCAGTACGTC. The V and J genes are TRBV7-8 and TRBJ2-7; D is tentatively TRBD1 or TRBD2 (5 bases each). V was shortened by 1 base and J by 0 bases, with 16 bases between the two germline ends. Germline CDR1 reads SGHVS; CDR2 reads FQNEAQ. This CDR3 is built from 17 residues.

This clonotype was seen ten or more times. The chain joins TRBV12-3 or TRBV12-4 to TRBJ2-7; D is unclear. V shed 3 bases and J shed 4 bases, with 13 bases lying between them. The CDR3 has 14 residues. In DNA, the CDR3 is TGTGCCAGCAGTTTTAATTTCGAAAGGTACGAGCAGTACTTC. It codes for CASSFNFERYEQYF.

Many counts were recorded for this clonotype. V gene TRBV20-1 combines with J gene TRBJ1-1, with no clear D. The CDR3 has 12 residues. Germline-derived CDR1 and CDR2 are DFQATT and SNEGSKA (reference sequence). The V end was cut by 6 bases, the J end by 2 bases, with 10 bases between. CDR3 protein: CSAPGSNTEAFF. The CDR3 DNA follows: TGCAGTGCCCCGGGCAGTAACACTGAAGCTTTCTTT.

V and J are TRBV9 and TRBJ2-7; D possibly corresponds to TRBD2 (5 bases). The CDR3 runs 14 residues. Trimming removed 0 bases from V and 3 bases from J, with 10 bases in between. Germline loops: CDR1 SGDLS, CDR2 YYNGEE. The DNA for the CDR3 is TGTGCCAGCAGCGTAGGAGCGGAAGGCTACGAGCAGTACTTC. The encoded protein is CASSVGAEGYEQYF.

This clonotype was detected a few times. The V call is TRBV6-4, the J call TRBJ2-3; D gene unclear. The germline V gene encodes CDR1 MRHNA and CDR2 SNTAGT. The ends were cut back, 0 bases at V and 4 bases at J, with 5 bases in the middle. The CDR3 is 13 residues long. This CDR3 is CASSDSSSDTQYF. The DNA for the CDR3 is TGTGCCAGCAGTGACTCAAGTTCAGATACGCAGTATTTT.

The chain uses TRBV6-2 or TRBV6-3 and TRBJ2-2, with D uncertain. The CDR3 loop spans 13 amino acids. Trimming shortened V by 7 bases and J by 3 bases, and 9 bases separated the two germline ends. Germline-derived CDR1 and CDR2 are MNHEY and SVGEGT. CDR3 nucleotide sequence: TGTGCCAGCACACTGGTGGACACCGGGGAGCTGTTTTTT. This translates into CASTLVDTGELFF.

The V and J genes are TRBV12-3 or TRBV12-4 and TRBJ2-7; possibly TRBD1 or TRBD2 for D (5 bases each). This CDR3 is 14 amino acids long. V gave up 7 bases and J gave up 3 bases, with 16 bases separating them. CDR3 sequence: CASMRDPGSYEQYF. In nucleotides, the CDR3 is TGTGCCAGCATGAGGGACCCGGGGAGCTACGAGCAGTACTTC.

This clonotype showed up many times. This chain connects TRBV7-8 to TRBJ1-5, with TRBD1 matching 7 bases. V lost 5 bases and J lost 2; bases outside the gene matches: 12. This CDR3 has 17 amino acids. The germline gives CDR1 SGHVS, CDR2 FQNEAQ. Here the CDR3 reads CASSTKGGQGGNQPQHF. Here the CDR3 DNA reads TGTGCCAGCAGCACGAAGGGGGGGCAGGGGGGCAATCAGCCCCAGCATTTT. Together with reference TRBV7-8 and TRBJ1-5, the CDR3 gives the full variable domain: GAGVSQSPRYKVAKRGQDVALRCDPISGHVSLFWYQQALGQGPEFLTYFQNEAQLDKSGLPSDRFFAERPEGSVSTLKIQRTQQEDSAVYLCASSTKGGQGGNQPQHFGDGTRLSIL.

This clonotype has more than one count but fewer than ten. The chain has TRBV3-1 and TRBJ2-2, with no clear D. The CDR3 consists of 15 residues. The ends were cut back, 0 bases at V and 1 base at J, with 6 bases in the middle. Germline V gives CDR1 LGHDT, CDR2 YNNKEL (reference sequence). The CDR3 DNA sequence: TGTGCCAGCAGCCAAGATCTCAGGAACACCGGGGAGCTGTTTTTT. Translation gives CASSQDLRNTGELFF. Full variable domain (outside the CDR3, taken from reference TRBV3-1 and TRBJ2-2): DTAVSQTPKYLVTQMGNDKSIKCEQNLGHDTMYWYKQDSKKFLKIMFSYNNKELIINETVPNRFSPKSPDKAHLNLHINSLELGDSAVYFCASSQDLRNTGELFFGEGSRLTVL.

This clonotype came up many times. The CDR3 DNA reads as TGTGCCAGCAGCTTGCCCCTACAAGAGACCCAGTACTTC. Encoded protein: CASSLPLQETQYF. The chain links TRBV5-8 to TRBJ2-5, with D uncertain. V was cut by 1 base and J by 2 bases, with 6 bases left in between. Germline CDR1 is SGHTS and CDR2 is YDEGEE. The CDR3 extends over 13 amino acids.

This clonotype was seen more than once but under ten times. The chain is built from TRBV7-3 and TRBJ2-3; D unclear. Trimming took off 0 bases at V and 1 base at J, with 5 bases between the two ends. CDR1 and CDR2 from the germline V gene are SGHTA and FQGTGA. The CDR3 contains 14 residues. The CDR3 coding sequence is TGTGCCAGCAGCTTAACTCTCGGCACAGATACGCAGTATTTT. Encoded protein: CASSLTLGTDTQYF.